This TCR beta chain derives from a study of cytomegalovirus exposure and HLA in healthy donors. Broader study findings: Segments of the TCR beta V type were, in most cases, productive about 87% or about 30% of the time in an earlier analysis. V- and J-gene trimming of TCR beta was linked (in a later analysis) to a missense DCLRE1C variant. It was assumed in the presence/absence analyses that sequencing depth was roughly uniform across donors.

The donors were healthy bone marrow donors. A note on this clone: Its specificity is unknown.

Between the trimmed V and J ends, which lost 6 bases and 8 bases, there was a span of 10 bases. There are 11 residues in the CDR3. Germline CDR1 and CDR2: SEHNR and FQNEAQ (reference sequence). 60 Vbeta and 13 Jbeta primers were used in PCR. The protocol was immunoSEQ multiplex PCR, while the TCRdb copy is restricted to in-frame clones and leaves out a portion. The data show around 72,000 clones, with 70% to 80% seen just once and around 6% held by the top ten. The sequencing sample was made of PBMCs. The chain uses TRBV7-9 and TRBJ1-1; D is unclear. The clonotype originates from a man aged 45-60 years in good health and CMV-seronegative. The CDR3 is CASSGPVEAFF. The CDR3 nucleotides are TGTGCCAGCAGTGGCCCAGTCGAAGCTTTCTTT.